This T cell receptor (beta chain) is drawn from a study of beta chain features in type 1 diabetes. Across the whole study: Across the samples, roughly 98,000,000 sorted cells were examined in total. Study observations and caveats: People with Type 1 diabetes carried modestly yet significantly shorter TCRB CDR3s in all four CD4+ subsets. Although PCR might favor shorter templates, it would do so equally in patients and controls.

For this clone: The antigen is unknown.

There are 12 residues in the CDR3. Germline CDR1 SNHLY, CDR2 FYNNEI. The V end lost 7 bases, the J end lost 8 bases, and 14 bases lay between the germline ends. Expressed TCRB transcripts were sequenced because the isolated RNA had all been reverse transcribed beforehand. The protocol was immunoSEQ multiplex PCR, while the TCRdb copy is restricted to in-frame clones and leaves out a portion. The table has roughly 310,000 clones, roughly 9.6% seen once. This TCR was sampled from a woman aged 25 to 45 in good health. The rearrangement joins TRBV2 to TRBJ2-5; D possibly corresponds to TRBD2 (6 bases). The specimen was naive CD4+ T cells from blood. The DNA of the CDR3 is TGTGCCAGCAAAGGGGAGGCTCGCACCCAGTACTTC. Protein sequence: CASKGEARTQYF.